These 16 T cell receptor beta chains were all obtained from the same sample, sequenced in a study of T cells in Graves' hyperthyroidism and ophthalmopathy. Amplification of TCR beta CDR3 regions was performed using RNA transcripts as template. HTBI primers were the set used in a first-round RT-PCR of the TCR CDR3. TCRdb re-analysed the multiplex PCR reads in MiXCR, keeping a single row per CDR3 protein. This sample has around 280,000 distinct CDR3 sequences, with 12% to 15% found just once. The sample comprised blood. These receptors all come from a middle-aged woman with Graves' hyperthyroidism.

This clonotype was observed many times. V usage is TRBV7-9 and J usage is TRBJ2-1; no clear D gene. The germline V gene has CDR1 SEHNR and CDR2 FQNEAQ (reference sequence). The CDR3 is 17 residues long. Trimming took 1 base from V and 0 from J, leaving 13 bases between them. The CDR3 DNA follows: TGTGCCAGCAGCTTAGTAGTACTCCTGAGCTCCTACAATGAGCAGTTCTTC. As protein: CASSLVVLLSSYNEQFF.

This clonotype was seen many times. The chain has TRBV6-6 and TRBJ1-2; 7 bases match TRBD1. This CDR3 comprises 16 residues. V shed 2 bases and J 4 bases; nucleotides not matched to a gene: 10. The germline CDR1 and CDR2 sequences are MNHNY and SVGAGI (reference sequence). In DNA form, the CDR3 reads TGTGCCAGCAGTTACGCCTATCGGGACAGAGGCTATGGCTACACCTTC. Translating gives CASSYAYRDRGYGYTF.

This clonotype came up many times. The chain combines TRBV7-2 with TRBJ2-2; no clear D gene. Per germline, CDR1 SGHTA and CDR2 FQGNSA. V was cut by 2 bases and J by 3 bases, with 7 bases left in between. The CDR3 has 14 amino acids. CDR3 region: CASSLSFDTGELFF. The CDR3 nucleotides are TGTGCCAGCAGCTTATCATTTGACACCGGGGAGCTGTTTTTT.

This clonotype was recorded at least ten times. The gene calls are TRBV2 and TRBJ1-3; D call uncertain. V dropped 4 bases and J dropped 3 bases, with 10 bases sitting between them. The germline gives CDR1 SNHLY, CDR2 FYNNEI. The CDR3 extends over 14 amino acids. The CDR3 DNA reads TGTGCCAGCAGTGCTTGGGTGCGTGGAAACACCATATATTTT. It encodes CASSAWVRGNTIYF.

V usage is TRBV25-1 and J usage is TRBJ2-3, with D maybe TRBD2 (5 bases). The germline CDR1 and CDR2 sequences are MGHDK and SYGVNS. The CDR3 sequence is 15 residues long. The V gene lost 3 bases and the J gene lost 5 bases, with 15 bases spanning the gap. The CDR3 bases are TGTGCCAGCAGTGACGGCGGGCGGGTGGGAGATACGCAGTATTTT. The encoded protein is CASSDGGRVGDTQYF.

In its sample, this clonotype was seen many times. V and J are TRBV7-9 and TRBJ2-7; possible D gene TRBD1, 5 bases. From germline, CDR1 is SEHNR and CDR2 FQNEAQ (reference sequence). The CDR3 has 12 amino acids. With 4 bases removed from V and 4 bases from J, the gap between germline ends came to 8 bases. The CDR3 reads CASSSRQYEQYF. The CDR3 DNA reads TGTGCCAGCAGCTCCAGACAGTACGAGCAGTACTTC.

This clonotype was seen repeatedly, ten times or more. This chain links TRBV5-6 with TRBJ2-7; the D is unclear. In germline, CDR1 is SGHDT, CDR2 YYEEEE. The V end lost 5 bases, the J end lost 5 bases, and 17 bases lay between the germline ends. This CDR3 contains 14 residues. The CDR3 region has the DNA TGTGCCAGCAGGGCAGATTGGGATGGCGACGAGCAGTACTTC. It specifies CASRADWDGDEQYF.

In this sample, this clonotype turned up many times. The gene calls are TRBV6-2 or TRBV6-3 and TRBJ2-7; perhaps TRBD2 as D (6 bases). The CDR3 extends over 14 amino acids. The germline CDR1 and CDR2 sequences are MNHEY and SVGEGT. Trimming left V 7 bases short and J 1 base short, with 14 bases between. The CDR3 nucleotides are TGTGCCAGCAACCGGGACTTCACGTCCTACGAGCAGTACTTC. It translates to CASNRDFTSYEQYF.

The chain is built from TRBV18 and TRBJ2-7; no reliable D call. Germline assignment: CDR1 KGHSH and CDR2 LQKENI. Trimming took 5 bases from V and 1 from J, leaving 15 bases between them. The CDR3 contains 15 residues. The CDR3 protein is CASSSSQVGSYEQYF. The CDR3 DNA reads TGTGCCAGCTCATCCTCTCAGGTCGGGTCCTACGAGCAGTACTTC.

This clonotype showed up many times. At one boundary the junction diverges from the germline segment, which might be a read error. The rearrangement joins TRBV5-1 to TRBJ2-5, with TRBD1 identical over 7 bases. Germline lookup yields CDR1 SGHRS and CDR2 YFSETQ. The CDR3 has 13 residues. Here the CDR3 DNA reads TGTGCCAGCAGCCTCGGGACAGAAGAGACCCAGTACTTC. Translation gives CASSLGTEETQYF. The entire variable domain, with the rest obtained from reference TRBV5-1 and TRBJ2-5, is as follows: KAGVTQTPRYLIKTRGQQVTLSCSPISGHRSVSWYQQTPGQGLQFLFEYFSETQRNKGNFPGRFSGRQFSNSRSEMNVSTLELGDSALYLCASSLGTEETQYFGPGTRLLVL.

This clonotype has a handful of counts. CDR3 protein: CASRGTSGSTDTQYF. Here the CDR3 DNA reads TGTGCCAGCAGAGGGACTAGCGGGTCCACAGATACGCAGTATTTT. The gene calls are TRBV12-3 or TRBV12-4 and TRBJ2-3; 12 bases match TRBD2. After removal of 6 bases from V and 2 bases from J, the junction contained 3 bases not matched to a gene. The CDR3 has 15 amino acids.

This clonotype was detected many times. This chain uses TRBV20-1 with TRBJ1-1, with D maybe TRBD1 (6 bases). V lost 1 base and J lost 3, with 12 bases in between. This CDR3 has 14 amino acids. Germline CDR1 and CDR2: DFQATT and SNEGSKA (reference sequence). CDR3 in DNA: TGCAGTGCTAGAGTTCCAGGGGTGGACACTGAAGCTTTCTTT. It is translated as CSARVPGVDTEAFF.

This clonotype was observed many times. The rearrangement uses TRBV24-1 and TRBJ1-2; D is undetermined. Trimming cost V 1 base and J 6 bases, with 2 bases left between them. The CDR3 is 11 residues long. Germline values: CDR1 KGHDR, CDR2 SFDVKD. CDR3 bases: TGTGCCACCAGTGATTTTGATGGCTACACCTTC. It is translated as CATSDFDGYTF.

This clonotype has a count of ten or more. J is TRBJ2-3 and V is TRBV6-1; TRBD2 might be the D (6 bases). There are 14 residues in the CDR3. Germline V gene data show CDR1 as MNHNS and CDR2 as SASEGT. The V gene lost 8 bases and the J gene lost 4 bases, with 16 bases spanning the gap. The CDR3 here is CASRREKLADTQYF. The CDR3 nucleotides are TGTGCCAGCCGCCGGGAGAAGCTGGCAGATACGCAGTATTTT.

This clonotype was detected a few times. Germline and junction disagree at one end, which may indicate a read error. Here the CDR3 DNA reads TGTGTCAGCAGTTCCGACGGACCTCTGAGTGGCTACACCTTC. Translating it yields CVSSSDGPLSGYTF. The J gene is TRBJ1-2, the V gene TRBV27, with D unresolved. Germline CDR1 is MNHEY and CDR2 is SMNVEV (reference sequence). This CDR3 is built from 14 residues.

This rearrangement joins TRBV7-8 to TRBJ1-2; no definite D call. CDR1 and CDR2 from the germline V gene are SGHVS and FQNEAQ. V shed 4 bases and J shed 4 bases, with 16 bases lying between them. CDR3 size: 15 residues. In DNA, the CDR3 is TGTGCCAGCAGCTCGAAGCCTTCGGCGGGCTATGGCTACACCTTC. Translation: CASSSKPSAGYGYTF.